A single sample is the source of the 29 T cell receptor beta chains below, sequenced in a study of vaccination and CD4 T cells after COVID-19. Cultured CD4+ T cells had their DNA profiled by the Oncomine TCR Beta short-read assay. TCRdb analysed the PCR reads with MiXCR anew, one entry per CDR3 protein. The data hold 6,000 to 6,500 distinct CDR3 sequences, with roughly 71% observed a single time. These receptors are not linked to any known antigen. Treatment indicated: approximately nine-day PBMC culture with coronavirus spike peptide pools or control peptides (ViraFEST assay). The sample consisted of CD4+ T cells from blood, cultured in vitro. The receptors were gathered from a human donor who had recovered from COVID-19.

This clonotype was detected only once. J is TRBJ1-2 and V is TRBV7-8; TRBD1 aligns across 9 bases. V lost 4 bases to trimming and J lost 7 bases; unmatched junction nucleotides: 7. The length of the CDR3 is 14 residues. Per germline, CDR1 SGHVS and CDR2 FQNEAQ. CDR3 sequence: CASSSRTGDRGYTF. CDR3 DNA sequence: TGTGCCAGCAGCTCAAGGACAGGGGACCGTGGCTACACCTTC.

This clonotype was observed a few times. The V call is TRBV5-1, the J call TRBJ1-1; 7 bases map to TRBD1. CDR3 length: 16 amino acids. CDR1 SGHRS and CDR2 YFSETQ come from the germline V gene. V gave up 3 bases and J gave up 5 bases; unmatched junction bases: 13. CDR3 DNA: TGCGCCAGCAGCTCTACTCAGGGGGTCGCGAGAACTGAAGCTTTCTTT. This gives the protein CASSSTQGVARTEAFF. The variable domain in full, completed from reference TRBV5-1 and TRBJ1-1, reads KAGVTQTPRYLIKTRGQQVTLSCSPISGHRSVSWYQQTPGQGLQFLFEYFSETQRNKGNFPGRFSGRQFSNSRSEMNVSTLELGDSALYLCASSSTQGVARTEAFFGQGTRLTVV.

In DNA, the CDR3 is TGTGCCACCAGCAGAGAACAGACAGGGATATTTTCCTACGAGCAGTACTTC. Its protein product is CATSREQTGIFSYEQYF. The rearrangement uses TRBV15 and TRBJ2-7; 7 positions match TRBD1. Losses at the gene ends were 0 bases for V and 1 base for J; bases not matched to a gene: 9. In germline, CDR1 is LNHNV, CDR2 YYDKDF (reference sequence). This CDR3 is 17 amino acids long.

V gene TRBV11-2 combines with J gene TRBJ1-2; D perhaps matches TRBD1 (5 bases). The CDR3 spans 14 residues. Trimming stripped 1 base from V and 4 bases from J, with 10 bases between. Germline loops: CDR1 SGHAT, CDR2 FQNNGV. The CDR3: CASSLVGGGYGYTF. The CDR3 DNA reads as TGTGCCAGCAGCTTAGTGGGGGGGGGCTATGGCTACACCTTC.

The CDR3 bases are TGTGCCAGCAGTGCCCAACCCGAGACCCAGTACTTC. Protein sequence: CASSAQPETQYF. This chain joins TRBV6-1 and TRBJ2-5; no reliable D call. CDR1 MNHNS and CDR2 SASEGT come from the germline V gene. This CDR3 has 12 residues. V gave up 4 bases and J gave up 5 bases, with 8 bases separating them.

The CDR3 is CSARVRGIYTEAFF. CDR3 sequence (DNA): TGCAGTGCTAGAGTTCGCGGGATTTACACTGAAGCTTTCTTT. V gene TRBV20-1 combines with J gene TRBJ1-1, with unresolved D. Germline V gives CDR1 DFQATT, CDR2 SNEGSKA (reference sequence). Trimming removed 1 base at V and 3 bases at J, with 12 bases between. The CDR3 sequence is 14 residues long.

The CDR3 sequence is CASSVEWAANEQYF. The DNA of the CDR3 is TGTGCCAGCAGCGTGGAATGGGCAGCCAACGAGCAGTACTTC. The chain carries TRBV7-8 and TRBJ2-7; no firm D call. Germline-derived CDR1 and CDR2 are SGHVS and FQNEAQ. Trimming stripped 5 bases from V and 5 bases from J, with 16 bases between. CDR3 length equals 14 residues.

V and J are TRBV6-1 and TRBJ1-5; D perhaps matches TRBD1 (6 bases). V was clipped by 6 bases and J by 7 bases, with 19 bases between them. The germline gives CDR1 MNHNS, CDR2 SASEGT. The CDR3 length is 15 residues. The CDR3 sequence is CASRDEDLGAQPQHF. For the CDR3, the DNA is TGTGCCAGCAGGGACGAGGATTTGGGGGCACAGCCCCAGCATTTT.

By sample share, this clonotype is large. This chain joins TRBV25-1 and TRBJ2-1, with TRBD2 identical over 9 bases. Trimming took 5 bases from V and 1 from J; bases not matched to a gene: 6. Per germline, CDR1 MGHDK and CDR2 SYGVNS. The CDR3 totals 16 residues. Here the CDR3 reads CASSRREGRSYNEQFF. Here the CDR3 DNA reads TGTGCCAGCAGTAGGCGGGAGGGCCGGTCCTACAATGAGCAGTTCTTC.

The chain combines TRBV19 with TRBJ1-1; 10 bases align to TRBD1. Trimming cost V 3 bases and J 4 bases; bases outside gene matches: 5. Germline lookup yields CDR1 LNHDA and CDR2 SQIVND (reference sequence). The CDR3 has 15 residues. The CDR3 region has the DNA TGTGCCAGTAGTATGAGGGGGACAGGGGTCACTGAAGCTTTCTTT. Residues: CASSMRGTGVTEAFF.

The chain is built from TRBV18 and TRBJ1-2; tentative D call: TRBD1 (5 bases). This CDR3 has 13 residues. Trimming pared 6 bases from V and 3 bases from J, leaving 11 bases between. Germline assignment: CDR1 KGHSH and CDR2 LQKENI. The CDR3 DNA sequence: TGTGCCAGCTCGGCAGGGCTGGACTATGGCTACACCTTC. It codes for CASSAGLDYGYTF.

This clonotype appeared a few times. The chain combines TRBV20-1 with TRBJ1-1, with 11 bases matching TRBD1. This CDR3 is built from 15 residues. With 0 bases clipped from V and 5 bases from J, the junction kept 5 bases outside the gene matches. The germline CDR1 and CDR2 sequences are DFQATT and SNEGSKA (reference sequence). CDR3 bases: TGCAGTGCTAGAGAGGGAGGACAGGGGGCGACTGAAGCTTTCTTT. As protein: CSAREGGQGATEAFF.

J is TRBJ2-2 and V is TRBV7-9; D is possibly TRBD2 (5 bases). The germline gives CDR1 SEHNR, CDR2 FQNEAQ (reference sequence). V gave up 5 bases and J gave up 5 bases, with 18 bases separating them. The CDR3 contains 16 residues. CDR3 in amino acids: CASSPNYGPGTGELFF. The CDR3 DNA reads as TGTGCCAGCAGCCCGAACTACGGGCCGGGGACCGGGGAGCTGTTTTTT.

The rearrangement links TRBV27 to TRBJ1-2, with D hard to call. V lost 5 bases to trimming and J lost 8 bases, with 15 bases between them. Germline assignment: CDR1 MNHEY and CDR2 SMNVEV (reference sequence). The CDR3 length is 13 residues. The CDR3 loop is CASSVTWGTGYTF. The CDR3 coding sequence is TGTGCCAGCAGTGTAACATGGGGAACCGGCTACACCTTC.

The rearrangement links TRBV6-4 to TRBJ1-2; 8 positions agree with TRBD1. The germline V gene has CDR1 MRHNA and CDR2 SNTAGT. The length of the CDR3 is 17 residues. The V and J ends lost 7 bases and 2 bases, in that order; junction bases with no gene match: 15. The CDR3 loop is CASTPSVRAGGNYGYTF. The CDR3, as DNA: TGTGCCAGCACCCCGTCCGTAAGGGCAGGGGGCAACTATGGCTACACCTTC.

The chain carries TRBV19 and TRBJ2-7, with TRBD2 matching over 7 bases. Germline-derived CDR1 and CDR2 are LNHDA and SQIVND (reference sequence). With V trimmed by 7 bases and J by 3 bases, 12 bases remained unmatched. There are 15 residues in the CDR3. The CDR3 nucleotides read TGTGCCAGTAAGGAGGTGGCTAGCGGATACTACGAGCAGTACTTC. Amino acid sequence: CASKEVASGYYEQYF. Full variable domain (outside the CDR3, taken from reference TRBV19 and TRBJ2-7): DGGITQSPKYLFRKEGQNVTLSCEQNLNHDAMYWYRQDPGQGLRLIYYSQIVNDFQKGDIAEGYSVSREKKESFPLTVTSAQKNPTAFYLCASKEVASGYYEQYFGPGTRLTVT.

CDR3: CSAQNSQGHGELFF. CDR3 nucleotides: TGCAGTGCCCAAAACTCACAGGGCCACGGGGAGCTGTTTTTT. The chain combines TRBV20-1 with TRBJ2-2; weak D call: TRBD1 (6 bases). The CDR3 sequence is 14 residues long. The V end lost 6 bases, the J end lost 7 bases, and 18 bases lay between the germline ends. Germline V gene data show CDR1 as DFQATT and CDR2 as SNEGSKA (reference sequence).

The chain carries TRBV20-1 and TRBJ1-5, with a possible D match to TRBD1 (6 bases). Germline lookup yields CDR1 DFQATT and CDR2 SNEGSKA (reference sequence). The CDR3 totals 14 residues. Trimming removed 3 bases from V and 4 bases from J, with 13 bases in between. CDR3 nucleotide sequence: TGCAGTGCTAGGGCGCAGGGGACTAATCAGCCCCAGCATTTT. Translated: CSARAQGTNQPQHF.

The genes are TRBV30 and TRBJ1-5; 10 bases map to TRBD1. V lost 0 bases and J lost 2; bases outside the gene matches: 7. The CDR3 contains 17 residues. Germline assignment: CDR1 GTSNPN and CDR2 SVGIG (reference sequence). As DNA, the CDR3 is TGTGCCTGGAGTGTAGGGACAGGGGTTCAACGCAATCAGCCCCAGCATTTT. This codes for CAWSVGTGVQRNQPQHF.

V and J are TRBV27 and TRBJ2-7, with D uncertain. The germline V gene encodes CDR1 MNHEY and CDR2 SMNVEV (reference sequence). The CDR3 runs 14 residues. V was pared by 5 bases and J by 0 bases, with 11 bases between. CDR3 sequence: CASSAPSRSYEQYF. The CDR3 nucleotides are TGTGCCAGCAGTGCCCCCTCTCGCTCCTACGAGCAGTACTTC.

The chain combines TRBV21-1 with TRBJ1-5; the table gives TRBD1 as D, unverified against the DNA. TRBV21-1 is a listed pseudogene. The CDR3 covers 15 residues. The CDR3 DNA is TGTGCCAGCAGCATTTCGTGGGGGGGGTATCAGCCCCAGCATTTT. Amino acid sequence: CASSISWGGYQPQHF.

This clonotype was seen only once. The chain employs TRBV4-1 and TRBJ2-5, with 7 nucleotides matching TRBD1. Germline CDR1 is MGHRA and CDR2 is YSYEKL. V lost 8 bases to trimming and J lost 1 base; unmatched junction nucleotides: 4. This CDR3 region has 13 residues. The CDR3 sequence is CASSRGPQETQYF. CDR3 in DNA: TGCGCCAGCTCGAGGGGGCCCCAAGAGACCCAGTACTTC.

This CDR3 is CSASAGTTEAFF. DNA for the CDR3: TGCAGTGCTAGCGCAGGGACCACTGAAGCTTTCTTT. The chain links TRBV20-1 to TRBJ1-1, with a weak D call TRBD1 (5 bases). The CDR3 loop spans 12 amino acids. Germline CDR1 reads DFQATT; CDR2 reads SNEGSKA (reference sequence). Trimming removed 3 bases from V and 4 bases from J, with 9 bases in between.

The genes are TRBV10-3 and TRBJ2-3; 10 nucleotides agree with TRBD2. Germline trimming cut 4 bases from V and 1 base from J; bases unmatched to any gene: 14. CDR1 and CDR2 (germline): ENHRY, SYGVKD. The CDR3 is 19 amino acids. The CDR3, as DNA: TGTGCCATCAGTGGGCCCCAACTAGCGGGGATTTCGGGCACAGATACGCAGTATTTT. This translates into CAISGPQLAGISGTDTQYF.

V usage is TRBV19 and J usage is TRBJ1-2; D is ambiguous. The CDR3 loop spans 13 amino acids. Trimming took 1 base from V and 6 from J, leaving 9 bases between them. Germline CDR1 reads LNHDA; CDR2 reads SQIVND (reference sequence). CDR3 in DNA: TGTGCCAGTAGTATAGGGCGCTTGGATGGCTACACCTTC. Translation gives CASSIGRLDGYTF.

The gene calls are TRBV20-1 and TRBJ1-3, with 8 bases that match TRBD1. Per germline, CDR1 DFQATT and CDR2 SNEGSKA (reference sequence). The CDR3 is 13 amino acids. With V trimmed by 3 bases and J by 6 bases, 4 bases remained unmatched. CDR3 amino acids: CSASGTGENTIYF. Written as DNA, the CDR3 is TGCAGTGCTAGTGGGACAGGCGAAAACACCATATATTTT.

The CDR3 protein is CASSATAQKTSLTLHF. DNA of the CDR3: TGTGCCAGCAGTGCTACAGCCCAAAAAACAAGTTTAACCCTCCACTTT. The chain couples TRBV6-1 to TRBJ1-6; D not certain. Trimming removed 4 bases at V and 14 bases at J, with 24 bases between. This CDR3 contains 16 residues. The V gene's germline CDR1 is MNHNS and CDR2 SASEGT.

The genes are TRBV7-8 and TRBJ1-6; 9 positions match TRBD1. V shed 7 bases, J shed 7 bases, and the junction held 8 bases outside the gene matches. Per the germline V gene, CDR1 is SGHVS and CDR2 is FQNEAQ. The CDR3 is 15 residues long. CDR3 DNA: TGTGCCAGCACCGGCCGGGACAGGGCGAATTCACCCCTCCACTTT. As protein: CASTGRDRANSPLHF.

This clonotype came up a few times. CDR3 nucleotide sequence: TGTGCCAGCAGCCTCAATGGGGCGGCCGGGGAGCTGTTTTTT. Its translation is CASSLNGAAGELFF. This sequence joins TRBV7-2 and TRBJ2-2; tentatively, D is TRBD1 (5 bases). V shed 5 bases and J shed 6 bases, with 13 bases lying between them. Germline V gene data show CDR1 as SGHTA and CDR2 as FQGNSA. CDR3 length equals 14 residues.